The rows below give T cell receptor beta chains drawn from one sample of a study of blood T cells in healthy people across ages. TCRdb analysed the 5' RACE reads with MiXCR anew, one entry per CDR3 protein. The table includes 1.5 million or so distinct CDR3 sequences, 35% to 45% detected once. Sequences were obtained from blood. These receptors were collected from a young woman in good health. Both conserved end residues are part of each CDR3. The order of the fields is D gene, clone size, V gene, J gene, CDR3 protein, CDR3 DNA. A D gene is named only where the DNA matches it firmly. Size is omitted from some rows. Given values are once, few, many or a class for expanded clones.

.,.,TRBV24-1,TRBJ2-4,CATVQGNEEYF,TGTGCCACCGTTCAAGGCAATGAGGAGTACTTC
.,once,TRBV7-9,TRBJ2-1,CASSQGSGNNEQFF,TGTGCCAGCAGCCAAGGTAGCGGCAACAATGAGCAGTTCTTC
.,.,TRBV5-4,TRBJ2-1,CASSLEGQSSYNEQFF,TGTGCCAGCAGCTTGGAAGGTCAAAGCTCCTACAATGAGCAGTTCTTC
TRBD1,.,TRBV18,TRBJ2-2,CASSPNDRVTGELFF,TGTGCCAGCTCACCGAACGACAGGGTGACCGGGGAGCTGTTTTTT
TRBD1,.,TRBV4-3,TRBJ1-1,CASSQASSGQVRGITEAFF,TGCGCCAGCAGCCAAGCGTCTTCTGGACAGGTGAGGGGAATCACTGAAGCTTTCTTT
TRBD2,.,TRBV6-2/TRBV6-3,TRBJ2-1,CASSYSRGSGGPYNEQVF,TGTGCCAGCAGTTACTCGCGAGGAAGCGGGGGGCCTTACAATGAGCAGGTCTTC
.,.,TRBV4-3,TRBJ2-7,CASSQRVFSYEQYF,TGCGCCAGCAGCCAGAGGGTTTTTTCTTACGAGCAGTACTTC
.,.,TRBV2,TRBJ2-7,CASHRGGYEQYF,TGTGCCAGTCACAGGGGGGGTTACGAGCAGTACTTC
.,few,TRBV7-2,TRBJ1-1,CASSLVQEAFF,TGTGCCAGCAGCTTAGTTCAAGAAGCTTTCTTT
.,few,TRBV5-1,TRBJ2-1,CASSLAYGSYNEQFF,TGCGCCAGCAGCTTGGCCTATGGCTCCTACAATGAGCAGTTCTTC
TRBD1,.,TRBV6-5,TRBJ2-7,CASSAPGQTTYEQYF,TGTGCCAGCAGTGCTCCGGGACAGACCACCTACGAGCAGTACTTC
.,few,TRBV2,TRBJ2-7,CASSEGPGYEQYF,TGTGCCAGCAGTGAAGGCCCTGGGTACGAGCAGTACTTC
.,.,TRBV7-2,TRBJ2-3,CASSSRQETDTQYF,TGTGCCAGCAGCTCTCGACAGGAAACAGATACGCAGTATTTT
TRBD2,.,TRBV5-4,TRBJ2-2,CASSKSSGRHTGELFF,TGTGCCAGCAGCAAATCTAGCGGGAGACACACCGGGGAGCTGTTTTTT
TRBD1,.,TRBV29-1,TRBJ2-2,CSVETGGWNTGELFF,TGCAGCGTTGAGACAGGGGGATGGAACACCGGGGAGCTGTTTTTT
TRBD2,.,TRBV9,TRBJ2-1,CANSVVSGIYNEQFF,TGTGCCAACAGCGTAGTTAGCGGGATCTACAATGAGCAGTTCTTC
.,.,TRBV24-1,TRBJ1-5,CATSDGTRGKNQPQHF,TGTGCCACCAGTGATGGTACTAGGGGGAAGAATCAGCCCCAGCATTTT
.,.,TRBV28,TRBJ1-3,CASSLGRVVGNTIYF,TGTGCCAGCAGTTTAGGCCGGGTGGTTGGAAACACCATATATTTT
.,.,TRBV7-6,TRBJ2-7,CASSPIRGDEQYF,TGTGCCAGCAGCCCGATAAGAGGGGACGAGCAGTACTTC
.,.,TRBV20-1,TRBJ1-5,CSARTPGAGNQPQHF,TGCAGTGCTAGAACCCCGGGGGCCGGCAATCAGCCCCAGCATTTT
.,many,TRBV12-3/TRBV12-4,TRBJ2-4,CASRDSSRNIQYF,TGTGCCAGCAGGGACAGCTCGAGAAACATTCAGTACTTC
.,.,TRBV6-5,TRBJ2-5,CASSYSVGNGQYF,TGTGCCAGCAGTTACTCTGTGGGGAATGGGCAGTACTTC
.,.,TRBV4-3,TRBJ1-1,CASSQGWSATTEAFF,TGCGCCAGCAGCCAAGGATGGTCAGCTACCACTGAAGCTTTCTTT
.,.,TRBV24-1,TRBJ2-4,CATSASGGSPVIQYF,TGTGCCACCAGTGCCTCGGGTGGCTCCCCGGTCATTCAGTACTTC
.,few,TRBV5-1,TRBJ2-3,CASSLTQGFGTDTQYF,TGCGCCAGCAGCTTGACTCAGGGGTTTGGGACAGATACGCAGTATTTT
.,few,TRBV15,TRBJ2-5,CATSRDVTQETQYF,TGTGCCACCAGCAGAGACGTTACGCAAGAGACCCAGTACTTC
TRBD1,.,TRBV18,TRBJ2-7,CASSPSGTGPYNEQYF,TGTGCCAGCTCACCATCCGGGACAGGACCCTACAATGAGCAGTACTTC
.,.,TRBV12-3/TRBV12-4,TRBJ2-7,CASSSGTKEQYF,TGTGCCAGCAGCTCCGGGACCAAAGAGCAGTACTTC
.,.,TRBV14,TRBJ2-5,CASSQGRGDNEQYF,TGTGCCAGCAGCCAAGGCAGGGGAGACAATGAGCAGTACTTC
.,.,TRBV7-9,TRBJ2-5,CASSLVWASQETQYF,TGTGCCAGCAGCTTAGTTTGGGCCTCCCAAGAGACCCAGTACTTC
TRBD1,.,TRBV12-3/TRBV12-4,TRBJ2-7,CASSLGQGQRYYEQYF,TGTGCCAGCAGTTTAGGTCAGGGACAGCGGTACTACGAGCAGTACTTC
.,.,TRBV7-2,TRBJ2-3,CASSLVQVGTDTQYF,TGTGCCAGCAGCTTAGTACAGGTCGGAACAGATACGCAGTATTTT
.,.,TRBV25-1,TRBJ2-1,CASRREDRYNEQFF,TGTGCCAGCAGGAGGGAGGACCGCTACAATGAGCAGTTCTTC
.,.,TRBV29-1,TRBJ2-3,CSVSGDTGTQYF,TGCAGCGTATCAGGAGACACAGGTACGCAGTATTTT
.,once,TRBV29-1,TRBJ2-1,CSVKPPRNEQFF,TGCAGCGTTAAGCCCCCACGCAATGAGCAGTTCTTC
.,few,TRBV7-9,TRBJ1-5,CASSLVTGVSNQPQHF,TGTGCCAGCAGCCTAGTGACAGGAGTTAGCAATCAGCCCCAGCATTTT
.,.,TRBV30,TRBJ1-1,CAWSSGLLRTFF,TGTGCCTGGAGCTCGGGGCTACTAAGAACTTTCTTT
TRBD1,.,TRBV5-1,TRBJ2-1,CASSWEGQGIDEQFF,TGCGCCAGCAGCTGGGAAGGACAGGGTATCGATGAGCAGTTCTTC
.,.,TRBV6-2/TRBV6-3,TRBJ2-3,CASSYPGWGPPGDTQYF,TGTGCCAGCAGTTACCCCGGATGGGGACCCCCGGGGGATACGCAGTATTTT
.,few,TRBV4-2,TRBJ2-7,CASSPDTAYEQYF,TGTGCCAGCTCACCCGACACAGCCTACGAGCAGTACTTC
TRBD2,.,TRBV11-2,TRBJ2-5,CASSLGTSGGDNEQYF,TGTGCCAGCAGCTTAGGGACTAGTGGGGGTGACAATGAGCAGTACTTC
.,.,TRBV21-1,TRBJ1-5,CASSTKKRGQGGGQPQHF,TGTGCCAGCAGCACAAAAAAAAGGGGACAGGGAGGCGGACAGCCCCAGCATTTT
.,many,TRBV5-1,TRBJ2-3,CASSLVRGTDTQYF,TGCGCCAGCAGCTTGGTTCGGGGCACAGATACGCAGTATTTT
TRBD1,.,TRBV7-2,TRBJ1-2,CASSLDGTVSGYTF,TGTGCCAGCAGCTTAGATGGGACAGTCAGTGGCTACACCTTC
.,many,TRBV12-3/TRBV12-4,TRBJ1-2,CASIKAGGSHGYTF,TGTGCCAGCATCAAAGCGGGGGGAAGTCATGGCTACACCTTC